The T cell receptor (beta chain) described here comes from a study of Ad26.COV2.S vaccination and SARS-CoV-2 variants. Assay: immunoSEQ multiplex PCR; the TCRdb copy retains only in-frame clones and omits some. The sample lists about 330,000 clones; 75% to 90% were seen once. Treatment here: some 20 received Ad26.COV2.S at low or high dose, single or two shots; 5 received placebo; per-sample allocation not given. Samples analyzed were those drawn on day 63 after the first vaccine or placebo injection. CDR3 size: 14 residues. Germline V gene lookup returns CDR1 LGHDT and CDR2 YNNKEL (reference sequence). V lost 1 base and J lost 6, with 7 bases in between.

The source material was peripheral blood, sampled in a trial of Ad26.COV2.S vaccine versus placebo. The sequence was collected from a person aged 18-65 years who received the Ad26.COV2.S COVID-19 vaccine or a placebo. The chain joins TRBV3-1 (or the pseudogene TRBV3-2) to TRBJ1-6; no reliable D call. CDR3 sequence: CASSQAGFNSPLHF. The CDR3, as DNA: TGTGCCAGCAGCCAAGCAGGCTTTAATTCACCCCTCCACTTT.